The 15 T cell receptor beta chains in this list originate from one sample, sequenced in a study of blood T cells in healthy people across ages. A sample-barcoded 5' primer and a J-beta primer mix were used in a second PCR of about 7 to 12 cycles. Each CDR3 protein gets one entry after TCRdb re-called the 5' RACE reads with MiXCR. The sample shows 1,300,000 or so distinct CDR3 sequences, approximately 59% of them seen only once. The sequencing input was blood. The receptors shown here come from a young man in good health.

This rearrangement joins TRBV12-3 or TRBV12-4 to TRBJ2-1; 11 bases line up with TRBD2. CDR3 length: 15 residues. The junction had 8 bases not matched to a gene; V was cut back by 5 bases and J by 8 bases. CDR3 coding DNA: TGTGCCAGCAGTGCCCCCTCGACTAGCGGGGATGAGCAGTTCTTC. Its translation: CASSAPSTSGDEQFF.

V usage is TRBV20-1 and J usage is TRBJ1-5; TRBD1 might be the D (6 bases). Trimming removed 6 bases at V and 5 bases at J, with 14 bases between. Germline values: CDR1 DFQATT, CDR2 SNEGSKA (reference sequence). This CDR3 contains 13 residues. CDR3 nucleotides: TGCAGTGCACCCCGGCCAGGGGATCAGCCCCAGCATTTT. Its translation: CSAPRPGDQPQHF.

The chain is built from TRBV29-1 and TRBJ2-1, with D tentatively TRBD1 or TRBD2 (5 bases each). Germline CDR1 is SQVTM and CDR2 is ANQGSEA. V was cut by 1 base and J by 6 bases, with 16 bases left in between. The CDR3 sequence is 15 residues long. The CDR3 region is CSVEGGRGPGNEQFF. The CDR3 nucleotides read TGCAGCGTTGAAGGGGGACGGGGCCCAGGCAATGAGCAGTTCTTC.

This sequence joins TRBV27 and TRBJ1-1, with TRBD1 matching 11 bases. The CDR3 spans 14 residues. V lost 10 bases and J lost 6; bases outside the gene matches: 10. From germline, CDR1 is MNHEY and CDR2 SMNVEV (reference sequence). The CDR3 here is CANLDRGPVAEAFF. CDR3 DNA sequence: TGTGCCAACTTGGACAGGGGGCCTGTCGCTGAAGCTTTCTTT.

The J gene is TRBJ2-4, the V gene TRBV7-2; D is possibly TRBD1 (6 bases). The DNA end favors TRBJ2-5, so the J call may be wrong. The CDR3 is 17 amino acids. Per germline, CDR1 SGHTA and CDR2 FQGNSA. This CDR3 is CASSLIGTPYTQETQYF. The CDR3 DNA follows: TGTGCCAGCAGCTTAATCGGGACACCCTACACCCAAGAGACCCAGTACTTC.

The chain recombines TRBV6-2 or TRBV6-3 with TRBJ2-3, with D tentatively TRBD2 (5 bases). The V end was cut by 6 bases, the J end by 5 bases, with 12 bases between. This CDR3 region has 13 residues. Germline assignment: CDR1 MNHEY and CDR2 SVGEGT. The CDR3 loop is CASRGLGLDTQYF. The CDR3 coding sequence is TGTGCCAGCAGAGGACTTGGATTAGATACGCAGTATTTT.

This clonotype was recorded only once. This chain connects TRBV7-9 to TRBJ2-5; no clear D gene. The DNA end lines up better with TRBJ2-7; the J call may be wrong. Germline values: CDR1 SEHNR, CDR2 FQNEAQ (reference sequence). This CDR3 has 12 amino acids. The CDR3 loop reads CASAGSNYEQYF. DNA of the CDR3: TGTGCCAGCGCAGGCTCAAACTACGAGCAGTACTTC.

V usage is TRBV11-2 and J usage is TRBJ1-2; TRBD1 matches at 7 bases. There are 15 residues in the CDR3. The germline V gene encodes CDR1 SGHAT and CDR2 FQNNGV. Trimming removed 5 bases from V and 7 bases from J; junction bases left unmatched: 13. CDR3 DNA sequence: TGTGCCAGCAGCCCAATCCCGACAGGGAGGGGTGGCTACACCTTC. Protein product: CASSPIPTGRGGYTF.

The J gene is TRBJ2-1, the V gene TRBV7-9; D is tentatively TRBD1 or TRBD2 (5 bases each). CDR1 and CDR2 from the germline V gene are SEHNR and FQNEAQ (reference sequence). V lost 1 base and J 10 bases, leaving 14 bases between the germline ends. The CDR3 contains 14 residues. CDR3 residues: CASSLDGAGAEQFF. The CDR3, as DNA: TGTGCCAGCAGCTTAGACGGGGCTGGGGCGGAGCAGTTCTTC.

This clonotype came up once. The chain combines TRBV20-1 with TRBJ1-2; D not resolved. Germline loops: CDR1 DFQATT, CDR2 SNEGSKA (reference sequence). This CDR3 contains 13 residues. Trimming pared 1 base from V and 8 bases from J, leaving 14 bases between. CDR3 DNA: TGCAGTGCTAGAGCATCCCAACGGCGGGGCTACACCTTC. Amino acids: CSARASQRRGYTF.

This clonotype was detected only a few times. The chain uses TRBV27 and TRBJ2-7, with a weak D call TRBD1 (6 bases). With 3 bases removed from V and 2 bases from J, the gap between germline ends came to 11 bases. The CDR3 spans 14 residues. Germline V gives CDR1 MNHEY, CDR2 SMNVEV (reference sequence). The CDR3 spells CASSFGQTPYEQYF. Here the CDR3 DNA reads TGTGCCAGCAGTTTTGGACAGACCCCCTACGAGCAGTACTTC.

The CDR3 loop is CSVAGTVSEQYF. DNA of the CDR3: TGCAGCGTTGCCGGGACAGTGAGCGAGCAGTACTTC. The J gene is TRBJ2-7, the V gene TRBV29-1; 7 bases agree with TRBD1. The CDR3 covers 12 residues. Germline CDR1 is SQVTM and CDR2 is ANQGSEA. The V and J ends lost 4 bases and 6 bases, in that order; junction bases with no gene match: 6.

The chain couples TRBV20-1 to TRBJ2-7; 7 bases match TRBD1. Germline trimming cut 3 bases from V and 2 bases from J; bases unmatched to any gene: 7. The CDR3 is 14 residues long. Germline V gene lookup returns CDR1 DFQATT and CDR2 SNEGSKA (reference sequence). The chain's CDR3 is CSARIRDSPYEQYF. The CDR3 DNA follows: TGCAGTGCTAGGATACGGGACAGTCCCTACGAGCAGTACTTC.

This clonotype was seen a handful of times. The chain couples TRBV29-1 to TRBJ2-1; TRBD1 aligns across 8 bases. Unmatched junction bases numbered 14, after V lost 6 bases and J lost 7 bases. Germline V gives CDR1 SQVTM, CDR2 ANQGSEA. The CDR3 is 15 amino acids. The CDR3 region has the DNA TGCAGCGTCGACTCGAGGACAGGGCCAAAGAATGAGCAGTTCTTC. Its translation is CSVDSRTGPKNEQFF.

This clonotype was seen a single time. The CDR3 spells CASGTSYSNQPQHF. In nucleotides, the CDR3 is TGTGCCAGCGGGACATCTTATAGCAATCAGCCCCAGCATTTT. This chain uses TRBV28 with TRBJ1-5, with D possibly being TRBD1 (6 bases). In germline, CDR1 is MDHEN, CDR2 SYDVKM. The germline V and J ends were trimmed by 8 bases and 0 bases, with 11 bases remaining between them. The CDR3 loop spans 14 amino acids.